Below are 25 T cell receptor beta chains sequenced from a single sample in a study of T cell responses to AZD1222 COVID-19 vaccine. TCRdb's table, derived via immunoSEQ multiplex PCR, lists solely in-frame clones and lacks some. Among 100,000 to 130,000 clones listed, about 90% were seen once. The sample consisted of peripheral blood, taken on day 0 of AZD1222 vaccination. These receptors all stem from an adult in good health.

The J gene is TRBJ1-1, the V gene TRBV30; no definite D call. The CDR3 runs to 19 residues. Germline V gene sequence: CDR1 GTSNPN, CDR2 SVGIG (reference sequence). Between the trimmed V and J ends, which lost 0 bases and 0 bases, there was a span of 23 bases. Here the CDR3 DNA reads TGTGCCTGGAGTGTACGGTTGCTTGAGGGTAGGACTATGAACACTGAAGCTTTCTTT. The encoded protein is CAWSVRLLEGRTMNTEAFF.

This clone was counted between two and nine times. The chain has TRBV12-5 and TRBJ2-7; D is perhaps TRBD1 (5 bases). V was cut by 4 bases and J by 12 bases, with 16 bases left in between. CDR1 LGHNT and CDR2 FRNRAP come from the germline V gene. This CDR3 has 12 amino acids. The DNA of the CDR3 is TGTGCTAGTGGTTGGACCGACAGAGAACCGTACTTC. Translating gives CASGWTDREPYF.

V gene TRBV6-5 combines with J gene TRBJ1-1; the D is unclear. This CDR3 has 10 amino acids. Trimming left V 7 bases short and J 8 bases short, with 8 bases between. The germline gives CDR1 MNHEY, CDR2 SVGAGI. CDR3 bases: TGTGCCAGCAAACCCAGCGAAGCTTTCTTT. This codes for CASKPSEAFF.

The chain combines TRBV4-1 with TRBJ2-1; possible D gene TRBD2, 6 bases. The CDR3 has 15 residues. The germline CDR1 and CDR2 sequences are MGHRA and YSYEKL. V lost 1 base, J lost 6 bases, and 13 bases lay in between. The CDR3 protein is CASSQGLVLFNEQFF. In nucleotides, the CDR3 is TGCGCCAGCAGCCAAGGACTAGTCCTATTCAATGAGCAGTTCTTC.

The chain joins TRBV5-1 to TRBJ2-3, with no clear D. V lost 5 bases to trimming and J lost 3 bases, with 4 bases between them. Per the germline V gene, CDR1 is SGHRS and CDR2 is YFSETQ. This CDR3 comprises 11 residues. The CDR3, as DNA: TGCGCCAGCAGGACTACAGATACGCAGTATTTT. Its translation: CASRTTDTQYF. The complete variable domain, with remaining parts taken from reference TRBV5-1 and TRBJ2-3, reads KAGVTQTPRYLIKTRGQQVTLSCSPISGHRSVSWYQQTPGQGLQFLFEYFSETQRNKGNFPGRFSGRQFSNSRSEMNVSTLELGDSALYLCASRTTDTQYFGPGTRLTVL.

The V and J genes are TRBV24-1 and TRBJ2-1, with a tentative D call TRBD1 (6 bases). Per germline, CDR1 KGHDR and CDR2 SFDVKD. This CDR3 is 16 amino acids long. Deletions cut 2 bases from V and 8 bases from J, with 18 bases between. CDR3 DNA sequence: TGTGCCACCAGTGATTCAGGGTTAGACAGGTCGGATGAGCAGTTCTTC. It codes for CATSDSGLDRSDEQFF.

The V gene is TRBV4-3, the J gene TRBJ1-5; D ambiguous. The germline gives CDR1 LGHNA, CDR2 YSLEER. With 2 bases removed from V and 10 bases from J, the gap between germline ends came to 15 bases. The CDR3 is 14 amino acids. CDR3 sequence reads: CASSQTKRGLPQHF. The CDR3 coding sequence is TGCGCCAGCAGCCAAACAAAACGGGGTCTTCCCCAGCATTTT.

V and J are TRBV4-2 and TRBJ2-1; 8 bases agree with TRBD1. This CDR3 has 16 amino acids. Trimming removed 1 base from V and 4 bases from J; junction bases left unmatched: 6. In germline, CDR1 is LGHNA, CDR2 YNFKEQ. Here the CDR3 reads CASSQVDRGFYNEQFF. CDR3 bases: TGTGCCAGCAGCCAAGTCGACAGGGGATTTTACAATGAGCAGTTCTTC.

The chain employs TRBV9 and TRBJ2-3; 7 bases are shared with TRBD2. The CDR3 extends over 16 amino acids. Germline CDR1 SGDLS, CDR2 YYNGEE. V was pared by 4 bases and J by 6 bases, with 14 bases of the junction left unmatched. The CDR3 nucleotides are TGTGCCAGCAGCAGTAGGAAATCGGGGGGATCGGATACGCAGTATTTT. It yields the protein CASSSRKSGGSDTQYF. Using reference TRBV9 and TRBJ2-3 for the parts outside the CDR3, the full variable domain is DSGVTQTPKHLITATGQRVTLRCSPRSGDLSVYWYQQSLDQGLQFLIQYYNGEERAKGNILERFSAQQFPDLHSELNLSSLELGDSALYFCASSSRKSGGSDTQYFGPGTRLTVL.

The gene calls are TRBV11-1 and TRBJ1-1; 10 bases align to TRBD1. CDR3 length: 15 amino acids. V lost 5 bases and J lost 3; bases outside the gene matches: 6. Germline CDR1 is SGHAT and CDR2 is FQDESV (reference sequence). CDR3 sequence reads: CASSPDGTGDTEAFF. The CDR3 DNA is TGTGCCAGCAGCCCTGATGGGACAGGGGACACTGAAGCTTTCTTT.

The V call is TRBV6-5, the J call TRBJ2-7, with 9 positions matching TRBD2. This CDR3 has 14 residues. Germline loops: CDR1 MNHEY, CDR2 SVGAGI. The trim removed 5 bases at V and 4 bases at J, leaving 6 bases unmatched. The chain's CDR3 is CASSKGLAFYEQYF. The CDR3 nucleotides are TGTGCCAGCAGTAAGGGACTAGCATTTTACGAGCAGTACTTC.

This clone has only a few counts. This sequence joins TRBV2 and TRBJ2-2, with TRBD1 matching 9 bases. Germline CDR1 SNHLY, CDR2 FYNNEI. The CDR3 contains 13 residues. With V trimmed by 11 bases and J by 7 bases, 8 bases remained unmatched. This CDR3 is CAEGGQGGGELFF. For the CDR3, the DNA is TGTGCCGAAGGGGGACAGGGCGGCGGGGAGCTGTTTTTT.

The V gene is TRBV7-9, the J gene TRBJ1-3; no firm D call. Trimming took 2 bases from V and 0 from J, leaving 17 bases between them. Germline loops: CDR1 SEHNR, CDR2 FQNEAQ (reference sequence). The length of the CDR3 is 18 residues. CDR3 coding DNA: TGTGCCAGCAGCTTAATTCGAACAACGGTCGACTCTGGAAACACCATATATTTT. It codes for CASSLIRTTVDSGNTIYF.

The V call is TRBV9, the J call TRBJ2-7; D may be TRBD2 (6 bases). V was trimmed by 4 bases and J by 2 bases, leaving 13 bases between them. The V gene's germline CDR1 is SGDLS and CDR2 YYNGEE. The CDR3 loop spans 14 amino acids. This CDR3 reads CASSRKREAYEQYF. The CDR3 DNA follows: TGTGCCAGCAGCCGTAAGAGGGAGGCCTACGAGCAGTACTTC.

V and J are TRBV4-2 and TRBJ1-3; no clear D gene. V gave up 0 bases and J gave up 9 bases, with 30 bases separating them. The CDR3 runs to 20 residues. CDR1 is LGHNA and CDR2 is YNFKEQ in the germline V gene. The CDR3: CASSQDWGGMARSPMGTIYF. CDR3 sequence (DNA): TGTGCCAGCAGCCAAGATTGGGGTGGGATGGCCAGATCCCCTATGGGCACCATATATTTT.

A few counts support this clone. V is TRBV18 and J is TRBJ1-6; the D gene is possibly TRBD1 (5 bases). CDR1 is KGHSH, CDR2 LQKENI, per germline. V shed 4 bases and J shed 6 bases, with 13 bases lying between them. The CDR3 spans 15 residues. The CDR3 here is CASSHRDVSNSPLHF. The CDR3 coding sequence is TGTGCCAGCTCACACCGGGACGTTAGTAATTCACCCCTCCACTTT.

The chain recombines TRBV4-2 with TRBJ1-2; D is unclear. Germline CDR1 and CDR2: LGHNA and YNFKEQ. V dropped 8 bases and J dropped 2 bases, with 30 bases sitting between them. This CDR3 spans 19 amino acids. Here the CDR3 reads CASAYQAETESARNYGYTF. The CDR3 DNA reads TGTGCCAGCGCTTATCAGGCTGAAACTGAATCGGCTAGGAACTATGGCTACACCTTC.

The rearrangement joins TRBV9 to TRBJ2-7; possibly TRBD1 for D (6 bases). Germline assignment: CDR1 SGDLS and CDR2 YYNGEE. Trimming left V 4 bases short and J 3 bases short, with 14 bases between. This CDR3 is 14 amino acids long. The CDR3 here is CASSPQTGGYEQYF. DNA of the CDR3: TGTGCCAGCAGCCCTCAGACAGGTGGCTACGAGCAGTACTTC.

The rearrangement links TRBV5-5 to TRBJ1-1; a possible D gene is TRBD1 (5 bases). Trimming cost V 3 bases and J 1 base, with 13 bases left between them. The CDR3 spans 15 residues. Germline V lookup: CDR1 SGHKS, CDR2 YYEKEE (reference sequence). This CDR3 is CASSSGRGANTEAFF. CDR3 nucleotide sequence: TGTGCCAGCAGCTCTGGGAGGGGTGCGAACACTGAAGCTTTCTTT.

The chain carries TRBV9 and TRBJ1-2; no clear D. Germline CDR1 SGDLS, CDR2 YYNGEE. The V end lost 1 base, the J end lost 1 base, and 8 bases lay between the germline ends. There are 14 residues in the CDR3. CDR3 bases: TGTGCCAGCAGCGTAAGTTACAGTAACTATGGCTACACCTTC. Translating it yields CASSVSYSNYGYTF.

CDR3 protein: CASSSSGRNNYGYTF. In nucleotides, the CDR3 is TGTGCCAGCAGCAGTTCCGGACGGAATAACTATGGCTACACCTTC. J is TRBJ1-2 and V is TRBV7-9; D remains ambiguous. With 5 bases removed from V and 1 base from J, the gap between germline ends came to 14 bases. The CDR3 spans 15 residues. CDR1 SEHNR and CDR2 FQNEAQ come from the germline V gene (reference sequence).

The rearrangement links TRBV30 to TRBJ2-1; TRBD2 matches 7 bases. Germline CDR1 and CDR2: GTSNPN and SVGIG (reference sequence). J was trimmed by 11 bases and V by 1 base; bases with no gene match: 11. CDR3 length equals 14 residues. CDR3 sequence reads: CAWSALAADKQQFF. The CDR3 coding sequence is TGTGCCTGGAGTGCTCTAGCGGCGGATAAGCAGCAGTTCTTC.

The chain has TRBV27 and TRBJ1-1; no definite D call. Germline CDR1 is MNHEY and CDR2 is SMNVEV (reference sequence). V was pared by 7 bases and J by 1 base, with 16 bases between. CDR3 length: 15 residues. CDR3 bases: TGTGCCAGCACCCCGCTGAGACACGGGAACACTGAAGCTTTCTTT. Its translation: CASTPLRHGNTEAFF.

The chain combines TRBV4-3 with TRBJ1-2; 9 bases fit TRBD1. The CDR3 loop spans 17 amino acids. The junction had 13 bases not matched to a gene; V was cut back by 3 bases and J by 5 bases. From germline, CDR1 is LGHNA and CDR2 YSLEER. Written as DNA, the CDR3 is TGCGCCAGCAGCCACAGGGATTTTAGGACAGGGGATTATGGCTACACCTTC. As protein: CASSHRDFRTGDYGYTF.

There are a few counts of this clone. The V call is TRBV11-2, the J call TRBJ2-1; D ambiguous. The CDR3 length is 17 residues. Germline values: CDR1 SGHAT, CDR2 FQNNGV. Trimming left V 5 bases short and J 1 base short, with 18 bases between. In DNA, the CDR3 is TGTGCCAGCAGCCCCTCAGGTCGTGGCGGATCCTACAATGAGCAGTTCTTC. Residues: CASSPSGRGGSYNEQFF.